This record looks at one TCR beta chain sequence and its context. At one end the junction does not follow the germline gene, possibly because of a read error. Original processing methods: Nucleated cell counts were estimated from reference gene primer amplification. Clones were read by immunoSEQ multiplex PCR, and TCRdb kept only the in-frame ones, dropping some. Clonal size and the V and J genes are those of that table, whereas D and trimming came from the DNA. In the table there are nearly 200,000 clones, under 90% of which are singletons. The sample belongs to a study of blood T cell repertoires in COVID-19. This CDR3 region has 14 residues. CDR1 and CDR2 (germline): MNHEY, SMNVEV (reference sequence).

The receptor was derived from a human donor in a cohort sampled during active COVID-19. The specimen was peripheral blood. The V call is TRBV27, the J call TRBJ1-2; 8 positions agree with TRBD1. In nucleotides, the CDR3 is TGTGCCAGCAGTCCGAGGACAGGGAACTATGGCTACGCCTTC. Its translation is CASSPRTGNYGYAF.